These T cell receptor beta chains were read from a single sample in a study of control samples from healthy donors and cancer patients. Data came from immunoSEQ multiplex PCR; TCRdb stores just in-frame clones and leaves some out. The table includes more than 95,000 clones, more than 80% detected once. The sample comprised blood. All receptors come from a man in his late teens or twenties in good health. Each CDR3 is given without its conserved first and last residue.

V gene	J gene	CDR3 protein
TRBV11-2	TRBJ2-7	ASSLRSSGGPEQY
TRBV7-7	TRBJ2-2	ASSLPRGRGAGELF
TRBV4-2	TRBJ2-2	VSSLSGSTGELF
TRBV15	TRBJ2-1	ATSRAGTSVNEQF
TRBV2	TRBJ1-5	ASTRERNQPQH
TRBV5-1	TRBJ1-4	ASSLEPTGGLNEKLF
TRBV10-3	TRBJ2-2	AIEEKANTGELF
TRBV14	TRBJ1-2	ASSQEVGSYGYT
TRBV4-1	TRBJ1-2	ASSQDPRNPTRNYGYT
TRBV4-1	TRBJ1-2	ASSPGNYGYT
TRBV6-6	TRBJ2-7	ASSYRGVLEQY
TRBV30	TRBJ1-2	AWSLDRGQGNYGYT
TRBV7-9	TRBJ2-5	ASSLPQGTQETQY
TRBV7-8	TRBJ1-1	ASSQVDRGGPEAF
TRBV11-3	TRBJ2-7	ASSLGPTYEQY
TRBV20-1	TRBJ1-1	SARDGTEAF
TRBV2	TRBJ2-1	ASKMPAHNEQF
TRBV14	TRBJ1-1	ASSDTRIANTEAF
TRBV12-3/TRBV12-4	TRBJ2-7	ASSRGYEQY
TRBV9	TRBJ2-2	ASSVDTGELF
TRBV19	TRBJ1-4	ASSPGTGRPTGEEKLF
TRBV7-9	TRBJ1-2	ASSLAGAEGYT
TRBV10-1	TRBJ2-7	AVLPVPYEQY
TRBV2	TRBJ1-2	AIRPGVKGYT
TRBV9	TRBJ2-2	ASSVAFGELF
TRBV6-5	TRBJ1-1	ASTIAENTEAF
TRBV4-1	TRBJ2-2	ASSHKGQVDGELF
TRBV6-5	TRBJ1-2	ASTTQGVIGGYT
TRBV30	TRBJ1-1	AWSQGRNTEAF
TRBV15	TRBJ1-4	ATSRGMFGEKLF
TRBV27	TRBJ2-7	ASSFLGFEQY
TRBV13	TRBJ1-2	ASSSTGGGYGYT
TRBV5-8	TRBJ2-7	ASSPTVISYEQY
TRBV5-1	TRBJ1-2	ASSYLDRGDHYGYT
TRBV28	TRBJ2-7	ASRETGGPYEQY
TRBV7-7	TRBJ1-1	ASSLTHGTEAF
TRBV7-9	TRBJ2-2	ASRGSLASTGVTGELF
TRBV9	TRBJ2-3	ASSPWTGSPDTQY
TRBV3-1/TRBV3-2	TRBJ1-3	ASSPTPGGTSGNTIY
TRBV12-5	TRBJ2-1	ASGLEELRSSYNEQF
TRBV7-9	TRBJ1-1	ASSLGGRGSVGNTEAF